Presented here are 27 T cell receptor beta chains from one specimen sequenced in a study of T cells after yellow fever vaccination. TCRdb analysed the 5' RACE reads with MiXCR anew, one entry per CDR3 protein. The sample records more than 300,000 distinct CDR3 sequences, 6.5% to 8.5% being singletons. Material: PBMCs, obtained 45 days after the first yellow fever vaccination. Every receptor here comes from a man younger than 35 who received the YFV17D yellow fever vaccine.

A few counts support this clonotype. The CDR3 DNA reads as TGTGCCAGCAGCTCCGGGACAGGGGAGACTGAAGCTTTCTTT. Amino acid sequence: CASSSGTGETEAFF. The rearrangement joins TRBV7-8 to TRBJ1-1; 10 bases match TRBD1. The CDR3 runs to 14 residues. The ends lost 4 bases at V and 5 bases at J; junction bases unmatched: 4. Germline lookup yields CDR1 SGHVS and CDR2 FQNEAQ.

This sequence joins TRBV6-5 and TRBJ2-3; tentative D call: TRBD1 (5 bases). CDR1 and CDR2 from the germline V gene are MNHEY and SVGAGI. This CDR3 comprises 16 residues. Trimming cost V 0 bases and J 4 bases, with 14 bases left between them. CDR3 DNA: TGTGCCAGCAGTTACTCCCCAGGGTCGGCCGCAGATACGCAGTATTTT. Amino acid sequence: CASSYSPGSAADTQYF.

This clonotype was seen a handful of times. This chain uses TRBV11-1 with TRBJ1-3; unclear D gene. Deletions cut 4 bases from V and 0 bases from J, with 22 bases between. Germline CDR1 SGHAT, CDR2 FQDESV (reference sequence). This CDR3 contains 19 residues. Written as DNA, the CDR3 is TGTGCCAGCAGCTCCCCTGGGCAGACCTCTTTCTTCTCTGGAAACACCATATATTTT. Encoded protein: CASSSPGQTSFFSGNTIYF.

This clonotype was observed at least ten times. The rearrangement uses TRBV7-2 and TRBJ2-1, with 9 bases identical to TRBD1. V lost 7 bases, J lost 1 base, and 5 bases stayed unmatched. The CDR3 totals 15 residues. Per the germline V gene, CDR1 is SGHTA and CDR2 is FQGNSA. CDR3 protein: CASTLDRGSYNEQFF. The CDR3 DNA follows: TGTGCCAGCACCCTGGACAGGGGATCCTACAATGAGCAGTTCTTC.

The V call is TRBV10-3, the J call TRBJ2-1, with a weak D call TRBD1 (6 bases). CDR3 length equals 14 residues. CDR1 is ENHRY and CDR2 is SYGVKD in the germline V gene. Trimming shortened V by 6 bases and J by 1 base, and 10 bases separated the two germline ends. The CDR3 spells CAIRTQGSYNEQFF. DNA for the CDR3: TGTGCCATCAGGACACAGGGTTCCTACAATGAGCAGTTCTTC.

This clonotype has more than one count but fewer than ten. This chain joins TRBV2 and TRBJ2-7, with a weak D call TRBD1 (6 bases). Between the trimmed V and J ends, which lost 5 bases and 5 bases, there was a span of 22 bases. The germline V gene encodes CDR1 SNHLY and CDR2 FYNNEI. This CDR3 contains 16 residues. The CDR3, as DNA: TGTGCCAGCAGTCGTAAGTGGTCCGTAACAGGGCACGAGCAGTACTTC. Translated, it gives CASSRKWSVTGHEQYF.

This clonotype showed up just a few times. The chain joins TRBV4-3 to TRBJ2-1; D is unresolved. Germline V gene sequence: CDR1 LGHNA, CDR2 YSLEER. Between the trimmed V and J ends, which lost 0 bases and 6 bases, there was a span of 9 bases. This CDR3 is 14 amino acids long. The DNA of the CDR3 is TGCGCCAGCAGCCAAGAGATTAGGATCAATGAGCAGTTCTTC. It translates to CASSQEIRINEQFF.

This clonotype has just a few counts. The rearrangement joins TRBV27 to TRBJ2-2, with D possibly being TRBD2 (5 bases). Trimming left V 4 bases short and J 3 bases short, with 30 bases between. Germline V gene sequence: CDR1 MNHEY, CDR2 SMNVEV (reference sequence). The CDR3 is made up of 21 amino acids. CDR3 protein: CASSSRRVRGHTGEHTGELFF. In DNA, the CDR3 is TGTGCCAGCAGTTCGAGACGGGTTAGAGGCCACACCGGGGAACACACCGGGGAGCTGTTTTTT.

This clonotype was detected many times. J is TRBJ2-3 and V is TRBV5-6, with D perhaps being TRBD1 or TRBD2 (6 bases each). V was shortened by 7 bases and J by 6 bases, with 15 bases between the two germline ends. The CDR3 is made up of 13 amino acids. Per the germline V gene, CDR1 is SGHDT and CDR2 is YYEEEE. Here the CDR3 DNA reads TGTGCCAGCGGATTCTCGGGGGCGGATACGCAGTATTTT. It codes for CASGFSGADTQYF. The full variable domain, rest sourced from reference TRBV5-6 and TRBJ2-3, is DAGVTQSPTHLIKTRGQQVTLRCSPKSGHDTVSWYQQALGQGPQFIFQYYEEEERQRGNFPDRFSGHQFPNYSSELNVNALLLGDSALYLCASGFSGADTQYFGPGTRLTVL.

This clonotype was recorded a few times. The chain uses TRBV4-2 and TRBJ2-3, with a possible D match to TRBD2 (6 bases). The V end lost 3 bases, the J end lost 2 bases, and 15 bases lay between the germline ends. CDR1 is LGHNA, CDR2 YNFKEQ, per germline. CDR3 length equals 16 residues. In nucleotides, the CDR3 is TGTGCCAGCAGCCAGGAGGGGACGTCAACCACAGATACGCAGTATTTT. The encoded protein is CASSQEGTSTTDTQYF.

This clonotype was seen a handful of times. The chain joins TRBV20-1 to TRBJ1-2; 11 positions match TRBD1. This CDR3 is built from 17 residues. Per germline, CDR1 DFQATT and CDR2 SNEGSKA (reference sequence). The trim removed 1 base at V and 6 bases at J, leaving 13 bases unmatched. CDR3 nucleotides: TGCAGTGCTAGAGTAGATCCGGGACAGGGGGTTCCCGATGGCTACACCTTC. Amino acid sequence: CSARVDPGQGVPDGYTF.

This clonotype was recorded many times. V gene TRBV20-1 combines with J gene TRBJ2-1; D uncertain. V lost 6 bases and J lost 6, with 15 bases in between. The CDR3 is 13 residues long. From germline, CDR1 is DFQATT and CDR2 SNEGSKA (reference sequence). The CDR3 here is CSARIYQVNEQFF. The CDR3 region has the DNA TGCAGTGCCAGAATTTATCAAGTCAATGAGCAGTTCTTC.

This clonotype was detected only a few times. The V and J genes are TRBV7-2 and TRBJ2-1; 11 nucleotides match TRBD2. The CDR3 totals 14 residues. Germline assignment: CDR1 SGHTA and CDR2 FQGNSA. V dropped 6 bases and J dropped 3; count of bases not matched to a gene: 1. CDR3 region: CASRGTSGYNEQFF. The CDR3 coding sequence is TGTGCCAGCAGAGGGACTAGCGGCTACAATGAGCAGTTCTTC.

This clonotype was picked up a small number of times. The J gene is TRBJ1-4, the V gene TRBV11-2; unclear D gene. The ends were cut back, 0 bases at V and 0 bases at J, with 5 bases in the middle. This CDR3 is 15 amino acids long. From germline, CDR1 is SGHAT and CDR2 FQNNGV. The CDR3 coding sequence is TGTGCCAGCAGCTTAGACATCTCAACTAATGAAAAACTGTTTTTT. This codes for CASSLDISTNEKLFF.

This clonotype was observed at least ten times. This sequence joins TRBV12-3 or TRBV12-4 and TRBJ2-3; maybe TRBD2 (6 bases). V lost 8 bases to trimming and J lost 4 bases, with 16 bases between them. The CDR3 consists of 14 residues. The CDR3 coding sequence is TGTGCCAGCGCGACCTCGGGGGTTGCAGATACGCAGTATTTT. It translates to CASATSGVADTQYF.

The sample holds a few counts of this clonotype. Here the CDR3 reads CASSQGLAGGGEQYV. The CDR3, as DNA: TGTGCCAGCAGCCAGGGACTAGCGGGGGGGGGCGAGCAGTACGTC. The chain carries TRBV7-2 and TRBJ2-7, with 16 bases matching TRBD2. This CDR3 spans 15 amino acids. Germline CDR1 and CDR2: SGHTA and FQGNSA. With 5 bases clipped from V and 6 bases from J, the junction kept 4 bases outside the gene matches.

This clonotype is a singleton in its sample. This chain links TRBV4-2 with TRBJ2-7, with 9 bases that match TRBD2. V dropped 1 base and J dropped 3; count of bases not matched to a gene: 7. CDR3 length: 16 amino acids. CDR1 LGHNA and CDR2 YNFKEQ come from the germline V gene. CDR3 bases: TGTGCCAGCAGCCAAGGGCCCATAGCGGGGGACTACGAGCAGTACTTC. It translates to CASSQGPIAGDYEQYF.

At least ten counts were recorded for this clonotype. V usage is TRBV7-6 and J usage is TRBJ2-1; D unresolved. The germline V and J ends were trimmed by 5 bases and 0 bases, with 17 bases remaining between them. Germline lookup yields CDR1 SGHVS and CDR2 FNYEAQ. CDR3 size: 17 residues. The CDR3 reads CASSPRPPSPSYNEQFF. CDR3 nucleotide sequence: TGTGCCAGCAGCCCCCGCCCCCCCTCTCCCTCCTACAATGAGCAGTTCTTC. Using reference TRBV7-6 and TRBJ2-1 for the parts outside the CDR3, the full variable domain is GAGVSQSPRYKVTKRGQDVALRCDPISGHVSLYWYRQALGQGPEFLTYFNYEAQQDKSGLPNDRFSAERPEGSISTLTIQRTEQRDSAMYRCASSPRPPSPSYNEQFFGPGTRLTVL.

This clonotype was seen many times. This sequence joins TRBV7-3 and TRBJ2-7; TRBD2 aligns across 7 bases. This CDR3 has 16 residues. Germline V gene lookup returns CDR1 SGHTA and CDR2 FQGTGA. The trim removed 4 bases at V and 3 bases at J, leaving 12 bases unmatched. The DNA for the CDR3 is TGTGCCAGCAGCTGCTCTTCCGCGGGGGAGCGCTACGAGCAGTACGTC. This gives the protein CASSCSSAGERYEQYV.

The rearrangement links TRBV19 to TRBJ1-5; tentatively, D is TRBD1 (5 bases). The CDR3 length is 14 residues. From germline, CDR1 is LNHDA and CDR2 SQIVND (reference sequence). Deletions cut 6 bases from V and 7 bases from J, with 16 bases between. The CDR3 here is CASRMTEGRQPQHF. Here the CDR3 DNA reads TGTGCCAGTAGAATGACAGAAGGTAGGCAGCCCCAGCATTTT.

The CDR3: CASSPPIGTGGETQYF. DNA for the CDR3: TGTGCCAGCTCACCACCGATCGGAACGGGGGGTGAGACCCAGTACTTC. The chain joins TRBV18 to TRBJ2-5, with TRBD2 matching 7 bases. Trimming took 0 bases from V and 5 from J; bases not matched to a gene: 9. The germline gives CDR1 KGHSH, CDR2 LQKENI. The CDR3 length is 16 residues.

This clonotype was seen more than once but under ten times. The chain carries TRBV11-2 and TRBJ1-1; D remains unclear. V lost 0 bases and J 0 bases, leaving 17 bases between the germline ends. CDR3 length equals 18 residues. Germline-derived CDR1 and CDR2 are SGHAT and FQNNGV. CDR3 in DNA: TGTGCCAGCAGCTTAGATAGGAGGGCAGGAGGCTTGAACACTGAAGCTTTCTTT. Its protein product is CASSLDRRAGGLNTEAFF.

The CDR3 loop reads CASSLTGTTYNQPQHF. In DNA form, the CDR3 reads TGTGCCAGCAGCCTAACCGGGACAACGTACAATCAGCCCCAGCATTTT. The chain uses TRBV7-2 and TRBJ1-5; possibly TRBD1 for D (6 bases). Germline-derived CDR1 and CDR2 are SGHTA and FQGNSA. V gave up 5 bases and J gave up 3 bases, with 17 bases separating them. CDR3 length: 16 residues. The full variable domain, its missing parts supplied by reference TRBV7-2 and TRBJ1-5, is GAGVSQSPSNKVTEKGKDVELRCDPISGHTALYWYRQSLGQGLEFLIYFQGNSAPDKSGLPSDRFSAERTGGSVSTLTIQRTQQEDSAVYLCASSLTGTTYNQPQHFGDGTRLSIL.

The V call is TRBV7-2, the J call TRBJ2-7; D is unresolved. Germline assignment: CDR1 SGHTA and CDR2 FQGNSA. V was cut by 2 bases and J by 4 bases, with 12 bases left in between. The CDR3 extends over 14 amino acids. CDR3 sequence (DNA): TGTGCCAGCAGCTTAATGCCCCTGGTTTACGAGCAGTACGTC. Translating it yields CASSLMPLVYEQYV.

The chain recombines TRBV12-5 with TRBJ2-5; 7 nucleotides line up with TRBD1. Germline CDR1 is LGHNT and CDR2 is FRNRAP. Trimming took 10 bases from V and 0 from J; bases not matched to a gene: 17. CDR3 size: 17 residues. The CDR3 loop is CATTFWDRTPYQETQYF. CDR3 nucleotide sequence: TGTGCTACAACCTTCTGGGACAGAACGCCGTACCAAGAGACCCAGTACTTC.

This clonotype was observed a few times. This chain links TRBV12-3 or TRBV12-4 with TRBJ1-4; tentative D call: TRBD1 (5 bases). The V end was cut by 3 bases, the J end by 7 bases, with 12 bases between. This CDR3 has 14 residues. The CDR3 loop reads CASSFFGGSEKLFF. The DNA for the CDR3 is TGTGCCAGCAGTTTTTTTGGGGGGAGTGAAAAACTGTTTTTT.

This clonotype has only a few counts. V and J are TRBV28 and TRBJ1-1, with TRBD1 as a possible D gene (5 bases). The germline V gene encodes CDR1 MDHEN and CDR2 SYDVKM. Trimming pared 6 bases from V and 1 base from J, leaving 15 bases between. This CDR3 comprises 15 residues. The DNA of the CDR3 is TGTGCCAGCAGGCCCGGGGGTGCGGGGAACACTGAAGCTTTCTTT. Amino acid sequence: CASRPGGAGNTEAFF.